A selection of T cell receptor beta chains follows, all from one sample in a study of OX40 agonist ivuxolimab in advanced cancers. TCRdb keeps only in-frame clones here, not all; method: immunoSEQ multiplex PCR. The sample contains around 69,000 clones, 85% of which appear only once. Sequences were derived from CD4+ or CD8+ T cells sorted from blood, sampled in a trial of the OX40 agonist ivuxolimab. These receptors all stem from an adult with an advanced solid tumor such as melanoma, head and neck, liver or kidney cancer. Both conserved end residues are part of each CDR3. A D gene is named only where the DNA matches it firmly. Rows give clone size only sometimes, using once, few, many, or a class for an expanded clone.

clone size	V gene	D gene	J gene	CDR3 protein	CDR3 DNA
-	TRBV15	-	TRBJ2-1	CATSRDDLMGSYNEQFF	TGTGCCACCAGCAGAGATGACCTAATGGGCTCCTACAATGAGCAGTTCTTC
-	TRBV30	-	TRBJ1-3	CAWGTPGALRNTIYF	TGTGCCTGGGGGACCCCAGGGGCACTCAGGAACACCATATATTTT
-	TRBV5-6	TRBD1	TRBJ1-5	CASSLNRGPNQPQHF	TGTGCCAGCAGCTTGAACAGGGGGCCCAATCAGCCCCAGCATTTT
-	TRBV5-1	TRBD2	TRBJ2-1	CASRFQAHSGSEQFF	TGCGCCAGCAGATTCCAGGCCCATAGCGGGAGTGAGCAGTTCTTC
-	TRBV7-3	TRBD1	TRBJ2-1	CASSPGQGAREQFF	TGTGCCAGCAGCCCTGGACAGGGGGCGCGGGAGCAGTTCTTC
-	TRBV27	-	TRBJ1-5	CASSYEPDQPQHF	TGTGCCAGCAGCTATGAACCCGATCAGCCCCAGCATTTT
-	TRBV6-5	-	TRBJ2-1	CASSLMNEQFF	TGTGCCAGCAGTTTAATGAATGAGCAGTTCTTC
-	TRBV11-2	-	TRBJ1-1	CASSSDGNTEAFF	TGTGCCAGCAGCTCCGACGGGAACACTGAAGCTTTCTTT
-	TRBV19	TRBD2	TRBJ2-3	CASSRTSGGALTDTQYF	TGTGCCAGTAGTAGGACTAGCGGGGGGGCCTTGACAGATACGCAGTATTTT
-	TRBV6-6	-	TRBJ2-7	CASRMRVYEQYF	TGTGCCAGCAGGATGAGGGTCTACGAGCAGTACTTC
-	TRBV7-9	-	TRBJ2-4	CASRGGPKNIQYF	TGTGCCAGCAGAGGGGGGCCCAAAAACATTCAGTACTTC
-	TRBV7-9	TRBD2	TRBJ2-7	CASRTSGSYEQYF	TGTGCCAGCAGGACTAGCGGGTCCTACGAGCAGTACTTC
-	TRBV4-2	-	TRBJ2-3	CASSQEETDTQYF	TGTGCCAGCAGCCAAGAGGAGACAGATACGCAGTATTTT
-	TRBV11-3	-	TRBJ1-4	CASSLRRGFNEKLFF	TGTGCCAGCAGCTTACGGAGGGGTTTTAATGAAAAACTGTTTTTT
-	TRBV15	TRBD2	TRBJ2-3	CATSSGLAGVSDTQYF	TGTGCCACCAGCTCGGGACTAGCGGGAGTGTCAGATACGCAGTATTTT
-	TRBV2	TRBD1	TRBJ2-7	CASSDPGQGEQYF	TGTGCCAGCAGCGACCCGGGACAGGGCGAGCAGTACTTC
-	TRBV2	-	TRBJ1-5	CASTRYSNQPQHF	TGTGCCAGCACCCGATATAGCAATCAGCCCCAGCATTTT
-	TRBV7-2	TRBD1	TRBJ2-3	CASSLDWDRVTDTQYF	TGTGCCAGCAGCTTAGATTGGGACAGGGTCACAGATACGCAGTATTTT
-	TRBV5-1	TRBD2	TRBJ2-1	CASSQTSVVNNEQFF	TGCGCCAGCAGCCAAACTAGCGTAGTGAACAATGAGCAGTTCTTC
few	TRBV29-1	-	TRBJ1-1	CSVEDRQTEAFF	TGCAGCGTTGAAGATCGACAAACTGAAGCTTTCTTT
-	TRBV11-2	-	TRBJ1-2	CASSARVLLSHGYTF	TGTGCCAGCAGCGCCCGGGTATTACTGTCTCATGGCTACACCTTC
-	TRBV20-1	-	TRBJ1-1	CSANPNTEAFF	TGCAGTGCTAACCCGAACACTGAAGCTTTCTTT
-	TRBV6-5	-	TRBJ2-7	CASSTGRLNSYEQYF	TGTGCCAGCAGCACAGGACGTCTGAACTCCTACGAGCAGTACTTC
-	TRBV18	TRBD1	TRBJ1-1	CASSHMGQMNTEAFF	TGTGCCAGCTCCCACATGGGACAGATGAACACTGAAGCTTTCTTT
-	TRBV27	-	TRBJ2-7	CASSTYLKSVYEQYF	TGTGCCAGCAGTACTTACCTCAAATCTGTATACGAGCAGTACTTC
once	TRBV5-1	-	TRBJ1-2	CASSLGSSGGGGYTF	TGCGCCAGCAGCTTGGGGTCTTCGGGGGGTGGAGGCTACACCTTC
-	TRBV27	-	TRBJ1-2	CASSLYGNSYGYTF	TGTGCCAGCAGTTTATACGGGAATAGTTATGGCTACACCTTC
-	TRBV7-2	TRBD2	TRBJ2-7	CASSLLLAWDEQYF	TGTGCCAGCAGCTTATTACTAGCGTGGGACGAGCAGTACTTC
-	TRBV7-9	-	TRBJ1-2	CASSLVGADSDYGYTF	TGTGCCAGCAGCTTAGTTGGCGCTGACAGCGACTATGGCTACACCTTC
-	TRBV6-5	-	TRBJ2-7	CASSYSARGSSEQHF	TGTGCCAGCAGTTACAGTGCGCGAGGGTCCTCCGAGCAGCACTTC
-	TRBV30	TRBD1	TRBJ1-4	CALRDSVGNEKLFF	TGTGCCCTCCGGGACAGCGTAGGTAATGAAAAACTGTTTTTT
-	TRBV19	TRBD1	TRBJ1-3	CAGSKTGGFGNTIYF	TGTGCCGGGTCAAAGACAGGGGGATTCGGAAACACCATATATTTT
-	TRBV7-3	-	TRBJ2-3	CASSLRGADTQYF	TGTGCCAGCAGCTTAAGGGGGGCAGATACGCAGTATTTT
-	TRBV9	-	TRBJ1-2	CASSPEPGHLGYTF	TGTGCCAGCAGCCCGGAGCCGGGCCATTTGGGCTACACCTTC
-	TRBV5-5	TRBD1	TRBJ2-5	CASSLQGTETQYF	TGTGCCAGCAGCTTACAGGGGACGGAGACCCAGTACTTC
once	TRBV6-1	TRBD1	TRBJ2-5	CASIRGQGGWKTQYF	TGTGCCAGCATCCGCGGACAGGGAGGTTGGAAGACCCAGTACTTC
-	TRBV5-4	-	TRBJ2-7	CASSLWSRPYEQYF	TGTGCCAGCAGCTTGTGGAGTAGGCCCTACGAGCAGTACTTC
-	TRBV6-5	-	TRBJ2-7	CASSWQGYEQYF	TGTGCCAGCAGTTGGCAGGGCTACGAGCAGTACTTC
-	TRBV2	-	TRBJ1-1	CASSEGVNTEAFF	TGTGCCAGCAGTGAAGGAGTGAACACTGAAGCTTTCTTT
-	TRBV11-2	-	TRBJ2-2	CASSLVGGTGELFF	TGTGCCAGCAGCTTAGTGGGAGGTACCGGGGAGCTGTTTTTT
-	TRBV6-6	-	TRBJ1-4	CASSPRAASTNEKLFF	TGTGCCAGCAGTCCTAGGGCAGCGTCAACTAATGAAAAACTGTTTTTT
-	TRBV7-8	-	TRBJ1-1	CASSLEGRYTEAFF	TGTGCCAGCAGCTTAGAGGGGAGGTACACTGAAGCTTTCTTT
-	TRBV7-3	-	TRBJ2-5	CASSQGSRGATQYF	TGTGCCAGCAGTCAGGGTTCGCGTGGGGCGACCCAGTACTTC
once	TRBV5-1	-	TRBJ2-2	CASSSRAAGELFF	TGCGCCAGCAGCTCCCGGGCCGCCGGGGAGCTGTTTTTT
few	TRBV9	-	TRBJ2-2	CASSVVSVGGELFF	TGTGCCAGCAGCGTAGTGTCAGTTGGGGGGGAGCTGTTTTTT
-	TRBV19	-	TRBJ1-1	CASTLRRNTEAFF	TGTGCCAGTACCCTACGAAGGAACACTGAAGCTTTCTTT
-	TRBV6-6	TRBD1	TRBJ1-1	CASSYSRDRGTEAFF	TGTGCCAGCAGTTACTCCCGGGACAGGGGCACTGAAGCTTTCTTT
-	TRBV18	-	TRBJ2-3	CASSPLDGADTQYF	TGTGCCAGCTCACCCCTCGACGGGGCAGATACGCAGTATTTT
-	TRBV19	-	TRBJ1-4	CASSIGTGRRATNEKLFF	TGTGCCAGTAGTATAGGAACAGGGAGGAGGGCAACTAATGAAAAACTGTTTTTT
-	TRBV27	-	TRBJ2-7	CASSFVSLGKGRTYEQYF	TGTGCCAGCAGTTTCGTTAGCCTTGGAAAGGGGAGGACCTACGAGCAGTACTTC
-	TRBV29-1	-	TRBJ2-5	CSVEEGGETQYF	TGCAGCGTTGAAGAAGGGGGAGAGACCCAGTACTTC
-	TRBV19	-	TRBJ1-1	CASSSGAAVEAFF	TGTGCCAGTAGTAGTGGCGCCGCCGTTGAAGCTTTCTTT
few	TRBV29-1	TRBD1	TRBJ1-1	CSETGVVNTEAFF	TGCAGCGAGACAGGGGTCGTGAACACTGAAGCTTTCTTT
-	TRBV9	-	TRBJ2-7	CASSVGDRNSYEQYF	TGTGCCAGCAGCGTAGGGGACCGAAACTCCTACGAGCAGTACTTC
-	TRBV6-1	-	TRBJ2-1	CASKLLRHNEQFF	TGTGCCAGCAAGCTTTTGCGGCACAATGAGCAGTTCTTC
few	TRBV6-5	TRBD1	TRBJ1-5	CASRPGTGAGQPQHF	TGTGCCAGCAGGCCCGGGACAGGGGCGGGTCAGCCCCAGCATTTT
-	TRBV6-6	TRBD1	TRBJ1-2	CASSHDRVYGYTF	TGTGCCAGCAGTCACGACAGGGTCTATGGCTACACCTTC
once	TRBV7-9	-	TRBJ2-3	CASSLDGLFGFETDTQYF	TGTGCCAGCAGCTTAGACGGGTTGTTCGGCTTTGAGACGGATACGCAGTATTTT
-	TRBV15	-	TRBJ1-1	CATSRIEVGWTEAFF	TGTGCCACCAGCAGAATCGAGGTGGGATGGACTGAAGCTTTCTTT